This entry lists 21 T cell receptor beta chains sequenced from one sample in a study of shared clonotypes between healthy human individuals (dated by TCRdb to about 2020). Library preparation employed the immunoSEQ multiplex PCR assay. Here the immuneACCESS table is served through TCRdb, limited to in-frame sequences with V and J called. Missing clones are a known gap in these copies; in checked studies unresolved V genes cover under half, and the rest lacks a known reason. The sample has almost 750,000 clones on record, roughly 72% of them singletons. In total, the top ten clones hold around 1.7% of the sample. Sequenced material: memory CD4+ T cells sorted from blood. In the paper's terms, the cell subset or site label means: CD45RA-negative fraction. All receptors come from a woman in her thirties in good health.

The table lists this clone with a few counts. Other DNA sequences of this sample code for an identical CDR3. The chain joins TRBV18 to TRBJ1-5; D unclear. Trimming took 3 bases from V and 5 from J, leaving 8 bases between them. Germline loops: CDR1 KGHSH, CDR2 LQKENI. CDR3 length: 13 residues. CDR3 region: CASSPTEDQPQHF. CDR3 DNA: TGTGCCAGCTCACCCACCGAGGATCAGCCCCAGCATTTT. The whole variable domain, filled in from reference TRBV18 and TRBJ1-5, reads NAGVMQNPRHLVRRRGQEARLRCSPMKGHSHVYWYRQLPEEGLKFMVYLQKENIIDESGMPKERFSAEFPKEGPSILRIQQVVRGDSAAYFCASSPTEDQPQHFGDGTRLSIL.

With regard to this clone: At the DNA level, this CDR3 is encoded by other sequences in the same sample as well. CDR3 in DNA: TGTGCCAGCAGTCTTGTGGATACGCAGTATTTT. Translating gives CASSLVDTQYF. J is TRBJ2-3 and V is TRBV7-9, with D hard to call. CDR1 and CDR2 (germline): SEHNR, FQNEAQ (reference sequence). Trimming pared 6 bases from V and 6 bases from J, leaving 7 bases between. The CDR3 totals 11 residues. Complete variable domain (other parts from reference TRBV7-9 and TRBJ2-3): DTGVSQNPRHKITKRGQNVTFRCDPISEHNRLYWYRQTLGQGPEFLTYFQNEAQLEKSRLLSDRFSAERPKGSFSTLEIQRTEQGDSAMYLCASSLVDTQYFGPGTRLTVL.

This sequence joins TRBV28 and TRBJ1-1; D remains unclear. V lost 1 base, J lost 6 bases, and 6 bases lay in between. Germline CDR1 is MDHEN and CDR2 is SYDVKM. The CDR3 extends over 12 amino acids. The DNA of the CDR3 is TGTGCCAGCAGTTTATCGGGTGCTGAAGCTTTCTTT. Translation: CASSLSGAEAFF.

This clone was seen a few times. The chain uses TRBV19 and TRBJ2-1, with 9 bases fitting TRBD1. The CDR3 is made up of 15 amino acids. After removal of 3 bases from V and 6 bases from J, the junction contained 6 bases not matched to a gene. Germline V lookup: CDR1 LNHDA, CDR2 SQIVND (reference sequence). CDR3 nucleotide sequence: TGTGCCAGTAGTATTCGGGGACAGGGTGCCAATGAGCAGTTCTTC. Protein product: CASSIRGQGANEQFF.

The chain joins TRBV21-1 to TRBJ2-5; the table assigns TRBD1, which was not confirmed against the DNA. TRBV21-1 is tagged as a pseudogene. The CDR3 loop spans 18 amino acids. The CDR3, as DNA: TGTGCCAGAAACCGGGACAGGGGGCCCTCGGGAAGAATAGAGACCCAGTACTTC. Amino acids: CARNRDRGPSGRIETQYF.

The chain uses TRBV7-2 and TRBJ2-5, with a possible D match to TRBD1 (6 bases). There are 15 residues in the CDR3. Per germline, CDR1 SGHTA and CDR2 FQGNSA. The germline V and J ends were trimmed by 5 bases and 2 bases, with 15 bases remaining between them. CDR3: CASSADRTAQETQYF. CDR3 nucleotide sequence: TGTGCCAGCAGCGCCGACAGGACGGCTCAAGAGACCCAGTACTTC.

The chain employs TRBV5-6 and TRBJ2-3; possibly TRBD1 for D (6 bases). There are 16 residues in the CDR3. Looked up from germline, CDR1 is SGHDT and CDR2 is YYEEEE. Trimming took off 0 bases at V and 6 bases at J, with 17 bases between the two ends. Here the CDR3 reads CASSLGGLARYDTQYF. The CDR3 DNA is TGTGCCAGCAGCTTGGGGGGGCTAGCTAGGTACGATACGCAGTATTTT.

The CDR3 DNA is TGTGCCAGCAGCATTAGCGGGATTCCCTACGAGCAGTACTTC. This sequence encodes CASSISGIPYEQYF. The chain is built from TRBV5-4 and TRBJ2-7; 8 bases line up with TRBD2. Losses at the gene ends were 4 bases for V and 2 bases for J; bases not matched to a gene: 5. The CDR3 runs to 14 residues. Looked up from germline, CDR1 is SGHNT and CDR2 is YYREEE (reference sequence).

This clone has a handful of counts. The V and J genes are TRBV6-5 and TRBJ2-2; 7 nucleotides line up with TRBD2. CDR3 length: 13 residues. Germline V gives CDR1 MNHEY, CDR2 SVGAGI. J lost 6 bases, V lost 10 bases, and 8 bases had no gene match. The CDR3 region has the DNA TGTGCCACTCTTAAGCGGGGAGCCGGGGAGCTGTTTTTT. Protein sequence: CATLKRGAGELFF.

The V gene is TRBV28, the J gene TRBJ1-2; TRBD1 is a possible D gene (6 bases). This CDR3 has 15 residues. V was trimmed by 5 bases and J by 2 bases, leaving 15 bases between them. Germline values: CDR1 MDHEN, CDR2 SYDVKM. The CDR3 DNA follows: TGTGCCAGCAGTCCCCCCGGACAGAGAAACTATGGCTACACCTTC. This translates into CASSPPGQRNYGYTF.

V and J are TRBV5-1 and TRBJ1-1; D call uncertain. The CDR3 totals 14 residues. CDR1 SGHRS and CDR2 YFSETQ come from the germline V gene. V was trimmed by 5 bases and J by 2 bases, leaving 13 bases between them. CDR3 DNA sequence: TGCGCCAGCAGGATAGGGTCCTCCAACACTGAAGCTTTCTTT. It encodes CASRIGSSNTEAFF. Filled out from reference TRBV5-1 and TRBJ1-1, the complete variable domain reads KAGVTQTPRYLIKTRGQQVTLSCSPISGHRSVSWYQQTPGQGLQFLFEYFSETQRNKGNFPGRFSGRQFSNSRSEMNVSTLELGDSALYLCASRIGSSNTEAFFGQGTRLTVV.

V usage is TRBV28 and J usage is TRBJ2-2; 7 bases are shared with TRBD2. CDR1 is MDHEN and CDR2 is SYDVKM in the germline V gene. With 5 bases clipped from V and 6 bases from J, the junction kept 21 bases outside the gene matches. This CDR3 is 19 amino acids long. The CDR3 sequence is CASSTGAGPGLNGAGELFF. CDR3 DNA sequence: TGTGCCAGCAGTACGGGAGCCGGCCCGGGACTAAATGGGGCCGGGGAGCTGTTTTTT.

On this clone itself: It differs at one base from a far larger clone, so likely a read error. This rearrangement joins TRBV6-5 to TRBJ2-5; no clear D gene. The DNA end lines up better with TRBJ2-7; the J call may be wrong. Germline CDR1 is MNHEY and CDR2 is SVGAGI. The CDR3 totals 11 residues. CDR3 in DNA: TGTGCCAGCAGTCACTCGTACGAGCAGTACTTC. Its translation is CASSHSYEQYF.

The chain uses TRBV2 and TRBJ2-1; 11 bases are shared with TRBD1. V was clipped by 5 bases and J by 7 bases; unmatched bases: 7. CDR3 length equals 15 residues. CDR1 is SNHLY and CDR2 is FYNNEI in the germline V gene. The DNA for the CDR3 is TGTGCCAGCAGTTTGGACAGGGGGCGTAGAAATGAGCAGTTCTTC. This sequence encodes CASSLDRGRRNEQFF.

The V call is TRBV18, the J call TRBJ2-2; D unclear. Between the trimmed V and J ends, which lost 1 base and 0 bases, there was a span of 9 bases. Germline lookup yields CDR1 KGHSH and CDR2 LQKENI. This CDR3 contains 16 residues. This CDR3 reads CASSPLGMANTGELFF. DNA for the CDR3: TGTGCCAGCTCACCACTCGGAATGGCGAACACCGGGGAGCTGTTTTTT.

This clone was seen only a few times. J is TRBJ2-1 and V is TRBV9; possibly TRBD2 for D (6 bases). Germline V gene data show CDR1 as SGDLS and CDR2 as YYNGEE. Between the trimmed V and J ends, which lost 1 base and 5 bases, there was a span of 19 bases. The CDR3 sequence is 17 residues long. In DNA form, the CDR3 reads TGTGCCAGCAGCGTATCCTCCGTGACTAGGGCCCACAATGAGCAGTTCTTC. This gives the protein CASSVSSVTRAHNEQFF. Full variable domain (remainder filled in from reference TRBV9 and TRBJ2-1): DSGVTQTPKHLITATGQRVTLRCSPRSGDLSVYWYQQSLDQGLQFLIQYYNGEERAKGNILERFSAQQFPDLHSELNLSSLELGDSALYFCASSVSSVTRAHNEQFFGPGTRLTVL.

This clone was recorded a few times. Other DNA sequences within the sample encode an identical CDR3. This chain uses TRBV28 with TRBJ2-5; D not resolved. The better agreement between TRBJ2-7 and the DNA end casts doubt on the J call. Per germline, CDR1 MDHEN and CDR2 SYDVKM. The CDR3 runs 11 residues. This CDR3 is CASSHSYEQYF. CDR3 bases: TGTGCCAGCAGTCACAGCTACGAGCAGTACTTC.

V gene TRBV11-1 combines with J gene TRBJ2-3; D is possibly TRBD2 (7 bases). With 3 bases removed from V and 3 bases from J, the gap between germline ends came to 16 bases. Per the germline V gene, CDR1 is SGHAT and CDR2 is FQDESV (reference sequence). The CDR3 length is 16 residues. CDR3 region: CASSLGRRGLTDTQYF. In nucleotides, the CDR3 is TGTGCCAGCAGCTTGGGGCGGCGGGGGCTTACAGATACGCAGTATTTT.

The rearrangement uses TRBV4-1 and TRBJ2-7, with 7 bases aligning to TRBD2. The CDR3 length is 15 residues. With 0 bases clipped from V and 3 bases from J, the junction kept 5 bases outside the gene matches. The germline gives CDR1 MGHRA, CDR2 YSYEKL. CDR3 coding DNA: TGCGCCAGCAGCCAAGATCTTCAGCGGGACTACGAGCAGTACTTC. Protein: CASSQDLQRDYEQYF.

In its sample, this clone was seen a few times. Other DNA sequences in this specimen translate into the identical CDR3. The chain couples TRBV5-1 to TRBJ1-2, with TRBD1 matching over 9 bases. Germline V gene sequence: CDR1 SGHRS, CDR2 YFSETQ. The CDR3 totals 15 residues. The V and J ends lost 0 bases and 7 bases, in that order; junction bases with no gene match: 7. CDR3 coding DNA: TGCGCCAGCAGCTTGGGGGACAGGGATTCCGGTGGCTACACCTTC. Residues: CASSLGDRDSGGYTF.

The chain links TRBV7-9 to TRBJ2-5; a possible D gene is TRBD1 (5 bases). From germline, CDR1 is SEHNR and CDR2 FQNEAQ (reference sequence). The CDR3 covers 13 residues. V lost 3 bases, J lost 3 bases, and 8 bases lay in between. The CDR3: CASSFSREETQYF. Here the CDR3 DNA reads TGTGCCAGCAGCTTTAGCAGGGAAGAGACCCAGTACTTC. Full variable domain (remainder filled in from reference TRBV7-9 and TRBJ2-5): DTGVSQNPRHKITKRGQNVTFRCDPISEHNRLYWYRQTLGQGPEFLTYFQNEAQLEKSRLLSDRFSAERPKGSFSTLEIQRTEQGDSAMYLCASSFSREETQYFGPGTRLLVL.